These T cell receptor beta chains were read from a single sample in a study of blood T cell repertoires in COVID-19. Libraries were prepared by immunoSEQ multiplex PCR; TCRdb keeps only in-frame clonotypes and omits some of them. The sample has some 110,000 clones, about four fifths seen once. Sequencing input: peripheral blood. The receptor source for this set is a man aged 60 to 75 with active or convalescent COVID-19. Both conserved end residues are part of each CDR3. The D gene is left open where the match is weak. Size is omitted from some rows. Given values are once, few, many or a class for expanded clones.

clone_size j_call d_call v_call cdr3_length cdr3_nt cdr3_aa
. TRBJ1-2 TRBD1 TRBV28 16 TGTGCCAGCAGTCCACTAGACCAGGGGGCCCTTAGTGGCTACACCTTC CASSPLDQGALSGYTF
. TRBJ2-1 . TRBV7-2 15 TGTGCCAGCAGCCGGGAAGGCGGCTCCTACAATGAGCAGTTCTTC CASSREGGSYNEQFF
. TRBJ2-1 TRBD2 TRBV24-1 13 TGTGCCACCAGTGATTACCGGGAGGGTGAGCAGTTCTTC CATSDYREGEQFF
once TRBJ2-1 . TRBV11-2 16 TGTGCCAGCAGCCCCCGTTCAGCGGACCTTGAGGATGAGCAGTTCTTC CASSPRSADLEDEQFF
. TRBJ2-1 TRBD1 TRBV5-5 15 TGTGCCAGCAGCTTTAAAGGGGGCTTTAGCGATGAGCAGTTCTTC CASSFKGGFSDEQFF
. TRBJ2-1 TRBD1 TRBV7-9 15 TGTGCCAGCAGCACTCGACAGGGGGCAGGCAATGAGCAGTTCTTC CASSTRQGAGNEQFF
. TRBJ2-7 TRBD2 TRBV6-5 15 TGTGCCAGCAGGCCAGCGGCTAGCGGGAGCTACGAGCAGTACTTC CASRPAASGSYEQYF
once TRBJ1-6 TRBD1 TRBV30 14 TGTGCCTGGAGGACAGGGGAAGTTGATTCACCCCTCCACTTT CAWRTGEVDSPLHF
. TRBJ2-7 . TRBV11-2 13 TGTGCCAGCAGCTTATTGTTGGAGAGCGAGCAGTACTTC CASSLLLESEQYF
. TRBJ1-3 TRBD1 TRBV7-2 17 TGTGCCAGCAGCTACGCCGGGACAGAGAGCTCTGGAAACACCATATATTTT CASSYAGTESSGNTIYF
. TRBJ2-7 . TRBV21-1 15 TGTGCCAGCAGCAAAAGGGGGACAGGTTCCTACGAGCAGTACTTC CASSKRGTGSYEQYF
. TRBJ2-7 TRBD2 TRBV4-1 18 TGCGCCAGCAGCCAAGTTTCCTTAGCGGGAGGGCTATTCTACGAGCAGTACTTC CASSQVSLAGGLFYEQYF
. TRBJ2-3 . TRBV19 13 TGTGCCAGTAGTGACGGGAGTCAAGATACGCAGTATTTT CASSDGSQDTQYF
. TRBJ2-7 . TRBV12-3/TRBV12-4 12 TGTGCCAGCAGTTTGGGCCTCTACGAGCAGTACTTC CASSLGLYEQYF
. TRBJ1-2 . TRBV5-1 15 TGCGCCAGCAGTCCACGGGGGACGGCCTACTATGGCTACACCTTC CASSPRGTAYYGYTF
. TRBJ1-1 . TRBV10-3 11 TGTGCCAGTTCCCTTGACACTGAAGCTTTCTTT CASSLDTEAFF
. TRBJ2-3 TRBD1 TRBV5-6 16 TGTGCCAGCAGCTCCGAATCGGGACAGGGAACAGATACGCAGTATTTT CASSSESGQGTDTQYF
once TRBJ2-7 . TRBV29-1 13 TGCAGCGTTGAAATGCAGGGAAAGGACGAGCAGTACTTC CSVEMQGKDEQYF
. TRBJ1-2 . TRBV4-3 14 TGCGCCAGCAGCCAAGACAGGAGGGCCTATGGCTACACCTTC CASSQDRRAYGYTF
. TRBJ2-7 TRBD1 TRBV7-6 16 TGTGCCAGCAGCTTAATGGGCGGACAGGGGAATTACGAGCAGTACTTC CASSLMGGQGNYEQYF
. TRBJ1-2 . TRBV11-2 13 TGTGCCAGCAGCCCTAGCCGCTACTATGGCTACACCTTC CASSPSRYYGYTF
. TRBJ1-5 . TRBV24-1 12 TGTGCCACCAGTGATTTGGGGGCAGGACAGCATTTT CATSDLGAGQHF
. TRBJ2-5 . TRBV19 14 TGTGCCAGTAGTATAAATCGGGGGTGGGAGACCCAGTACTTC CASSINRGWETQYF
. TRBJ2-1 . TRBV5-4 14 TGTGCCAGCGCTGGAGGGCATACCGACAATGAGCAGTTCTTC CASAGGHTDNEQFF
. TRBJ2-5 . TRBV7-3 13 TGTGCCAGCAGCTTGGACTCCCAAGAGACCCAGTACTTC CASSLDSQETQYF
. TRBJ2-7 TRBD2 TRBV27 16 TGTGCCAGCAGTTCTATAGCGGGAGAAGTTACGTACGAGCAGTACTTC CASSSIAGEVTYEQYF
. TRBJ1-1 TRBD1 TRBV6-6 16 TGTGCCAGCAGCCCTCGACAGGGTCGCGGAAACACTGAAGCTTTCTTT CASSPRQGRGNTEAFF
. TRBJ2-1 TRBD1 TRBV5-1 15 TGCGCCAGCAGCTTAGGGACAGGGGTAGGGAATGAGCAGTTCTTC CASSLGTGVGNEQFF
. TRBJ1-4 TRBD1 TRBV10-3 15 TGTGCCATCAGTGATTCAGGGGGCACTAATGAAAAACTGTTTTTT CAISDSGGTNEKLFF
. TRBJ2-2 TRBD2 TRBV28 21 TGTGCCAGCAGCACCCACCCCGGTCTAGCGGGAACCAACGCGAACACCGGGGAGCTGTTTTTT CASSTHPGLAGTNANTGELFF
. TRBJ1-2 . TRBV4-2 18 TGTGCCAGCAGCCTCCCACCCGGGCAGGAGGAATTGGTCTATGGCTACACCTTC CASSLPPGQEELVYGYTF
. TRBJ1-5 TRBD1 TRBV10-3 13 TGTGCCATCAGCGGACAGGGGGACCAGCCCCAGCATTTT CAISGQGDQPQHF
. TRBJ2-7 TRBD2 TRBV6-2/TRBV6-3 16 TGTGCCAGCAGTTTTACGACTAGCGGGAACTCCTACGAGCAGTACTTC CASSFTTSGNSYEQYF
. TRBJ2-5 TRBD2 TRBV11-1 15 TGTGCCAGCAGCTTTCCCGGGAGGGCGGAAGAGACCCAGTACTTC CASSFPGRAEETQYF
. TRBJ2-3 TRBD2 TRBV20-1 16 TGCAGTGCTAGTCCGGGACTAGCGGAGCCCACAGATACGCAGTATTTT CSASPGLAEPTDTQYF
. TRBJ2-7 . TRBV6-5 13 TGTGCCCCACCTGTTCGTGGGGACTTCAAGCAGTACTTC CAPPVRGDFKQYF
. TRBJ1-6 . TRBV5-1 14 TGCGCCAGCAAGATCGACACGTCCCTATCACCCCTCCACTTT CASKIDTSLSPLHF
. TRBJ2-3 . TRBV7-9 16 TGTGCCAGCAGCTTACGGGGTTTCTCAAGCACAGATACGCAGTATTTT CASSLRGFSSTDTQYF
few TRBJ2-7 . TRBV2 12 TGTGCCAGCAGTGGACTTAGCGTCGAGCAGTACTTC CASSGLSVEQYF
. TRBJ2-1 TRBD2 TRBV7-2 14 TGTGCCAGCAGCTCGGCTAGCGGGAGGAATGAGCAGTTCTTC CASSSASGRNEQFF
. TRBJ2-3 TRBD2 TRBV5-1 15 TGCGCCAGCAGCTTGGGGGTAGCGGGAGTGGATACGCAGTATTTT CASSLGVAGVDTQYF
. TRBJ2-1 TRBD1 TRBV28 13 TGTGCCAGCAGCGAAGGGGGCGGGCTCGAGCAGTTCTTC CASSEGGGLEQFF
. TRBJ2-5 . TRBV19 14 TGTGCCAGTAGTATGCAGGGGTTGGGGGAGACCCAGTACTTC CASSMQGLGETQYF
. TRBJ1-6 . TRBV25-1 15 TGTGCCAGCAGTGAAGTCCAGGCCCATAATTCACCCCTCCACTTT CASSEVQAHNSPLHF
few TRBJ2-1 . TRBV5-4 14 TGTGCCAGCAGCCGGGTCGGGGGAAGCAATGAGCAGTTCTTC CASSRVGGSNEQFF
. TRBJ1-5 . TRBV19 16 TGTGCCAGCCAAGAGGACAGTTACTATAGCAATCAGCCCCAGCATTTT CASQEDSYYSNQPQHF